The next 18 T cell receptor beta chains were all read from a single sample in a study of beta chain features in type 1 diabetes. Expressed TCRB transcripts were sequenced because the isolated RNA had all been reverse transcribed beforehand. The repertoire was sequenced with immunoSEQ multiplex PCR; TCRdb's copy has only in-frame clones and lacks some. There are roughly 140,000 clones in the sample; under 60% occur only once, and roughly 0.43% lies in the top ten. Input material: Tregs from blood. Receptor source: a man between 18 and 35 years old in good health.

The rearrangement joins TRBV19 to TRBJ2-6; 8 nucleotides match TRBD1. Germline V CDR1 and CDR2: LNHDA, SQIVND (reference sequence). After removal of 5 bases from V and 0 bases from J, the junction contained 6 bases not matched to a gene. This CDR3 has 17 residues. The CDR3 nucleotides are TGTGCCAGTAGTGGGTGGACAGGGCCCTCTGGGGCCAACGTCCTGACTTTC. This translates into CASSGWTGPSGANVLTF.

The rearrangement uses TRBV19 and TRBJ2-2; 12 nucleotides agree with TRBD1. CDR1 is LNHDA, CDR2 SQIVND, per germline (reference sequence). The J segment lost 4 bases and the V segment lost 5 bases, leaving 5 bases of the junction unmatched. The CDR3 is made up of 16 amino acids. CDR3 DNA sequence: TGTGCCAGTAGTCTTCCGGGACAGGGGGCCACCGGGGAGCTGTTTTTT. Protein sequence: CASSLPGQGATGELFF.

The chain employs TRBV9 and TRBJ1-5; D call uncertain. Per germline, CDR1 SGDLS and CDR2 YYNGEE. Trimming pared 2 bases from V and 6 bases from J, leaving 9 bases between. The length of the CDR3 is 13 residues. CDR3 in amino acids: CASSVEPGQPQHF. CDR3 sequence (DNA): TGTGCCAGCAGCGTGGAGCCGGGTCAGCCCCAGCATTTT.

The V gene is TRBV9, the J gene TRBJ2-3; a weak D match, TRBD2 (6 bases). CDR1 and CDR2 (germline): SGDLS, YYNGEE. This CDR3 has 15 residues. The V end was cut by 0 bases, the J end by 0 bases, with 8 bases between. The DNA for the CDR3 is TGTGCCAGCAGCGTAGGGGCGGGAAGCACAGATACGCAGTATTTT. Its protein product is CASSVGAGSTDTQYF.

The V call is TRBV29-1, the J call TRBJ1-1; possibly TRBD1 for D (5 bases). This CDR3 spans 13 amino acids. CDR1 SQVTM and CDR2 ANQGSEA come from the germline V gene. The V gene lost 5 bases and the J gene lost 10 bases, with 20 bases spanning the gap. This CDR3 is CSVTKTAPFGAFF. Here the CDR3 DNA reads TGCAGCGTTACAAAGACAGCCCCCTTTGGAGCTTTCTTT.

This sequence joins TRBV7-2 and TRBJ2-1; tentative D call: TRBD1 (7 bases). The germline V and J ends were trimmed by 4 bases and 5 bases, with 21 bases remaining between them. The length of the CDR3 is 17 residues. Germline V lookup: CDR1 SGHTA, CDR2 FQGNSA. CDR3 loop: CASSSPPGGGAHNEQFF. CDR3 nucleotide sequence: TGTGCCAGCAGCTCACCCCCCGGAGGGGGCGCCCACAATGAGCAGTTCTTC.

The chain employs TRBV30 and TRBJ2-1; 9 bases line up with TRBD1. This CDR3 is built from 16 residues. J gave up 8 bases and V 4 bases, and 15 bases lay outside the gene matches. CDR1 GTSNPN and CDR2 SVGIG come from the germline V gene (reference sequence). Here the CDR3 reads CAWTPKPGQGPYEQFF. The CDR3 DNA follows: TGTGCCTGGACCCCAAAACCGGGACAGGGTCCTTATGAGCAGTTCTTC.

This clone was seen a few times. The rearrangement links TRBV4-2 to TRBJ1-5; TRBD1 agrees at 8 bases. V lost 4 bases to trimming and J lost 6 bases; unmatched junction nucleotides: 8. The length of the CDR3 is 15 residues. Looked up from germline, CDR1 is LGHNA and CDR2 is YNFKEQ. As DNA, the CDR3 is TGTGCCAGCAGCCGAGCCGACAGGGGAGGTCAGCCCCAGCATTTT. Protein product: CASSRADRGGQPQHF.

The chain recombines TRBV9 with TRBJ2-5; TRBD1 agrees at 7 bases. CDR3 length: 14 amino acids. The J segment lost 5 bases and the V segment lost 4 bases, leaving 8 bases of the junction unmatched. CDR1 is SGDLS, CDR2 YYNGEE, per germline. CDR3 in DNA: TGTGCCAGCAGCTACCGACAGGGTACGGAGACCCAGTACTTC. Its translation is CASSYRQGTETQYF.

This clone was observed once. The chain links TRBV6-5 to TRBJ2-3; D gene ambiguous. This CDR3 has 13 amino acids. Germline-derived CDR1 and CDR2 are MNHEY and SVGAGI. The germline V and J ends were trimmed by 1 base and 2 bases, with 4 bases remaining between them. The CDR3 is CASSYWPTDTQYF. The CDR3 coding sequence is TGTGCCAGCAGTTACTGGCCCACAGATACGCAGTATTTT.

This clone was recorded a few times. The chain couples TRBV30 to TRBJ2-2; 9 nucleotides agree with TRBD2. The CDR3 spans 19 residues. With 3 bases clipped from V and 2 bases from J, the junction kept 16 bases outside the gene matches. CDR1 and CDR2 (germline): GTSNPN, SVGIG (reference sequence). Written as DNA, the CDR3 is TGTGCCTGGAGCCGGATCTTACCTGCGGGAGGGCCCAACACCGGGGAGCTGTTTTTT. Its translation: CAWSRILPAGGPNTGELFF.

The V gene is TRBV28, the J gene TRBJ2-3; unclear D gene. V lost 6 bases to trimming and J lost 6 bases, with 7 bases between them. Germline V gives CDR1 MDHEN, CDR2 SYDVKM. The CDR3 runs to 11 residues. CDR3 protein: CASSVRDTQYF. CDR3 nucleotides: TGTGCCAGCAGCGTGAGGGATACGCAGTATTTT.

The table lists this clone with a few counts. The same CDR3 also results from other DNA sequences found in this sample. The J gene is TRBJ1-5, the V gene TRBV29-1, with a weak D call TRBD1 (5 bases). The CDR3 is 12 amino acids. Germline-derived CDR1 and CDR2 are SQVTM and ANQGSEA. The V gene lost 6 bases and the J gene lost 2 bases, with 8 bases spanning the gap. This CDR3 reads CSVGGGNQPQHF. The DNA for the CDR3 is TGCAGCGTGGGAGGGGGCAATCAGCCCCAGCATTTT.

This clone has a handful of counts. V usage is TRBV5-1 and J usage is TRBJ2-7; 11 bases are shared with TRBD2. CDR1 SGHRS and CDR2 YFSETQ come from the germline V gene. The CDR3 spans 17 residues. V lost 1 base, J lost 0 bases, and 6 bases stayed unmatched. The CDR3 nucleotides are TGCGCCAGCAGCTTGTCGGTAGCGGGAGGGCCCTCCTACGAGCAGTACTTC. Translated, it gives CASSLSVAGGPSYEQYF.

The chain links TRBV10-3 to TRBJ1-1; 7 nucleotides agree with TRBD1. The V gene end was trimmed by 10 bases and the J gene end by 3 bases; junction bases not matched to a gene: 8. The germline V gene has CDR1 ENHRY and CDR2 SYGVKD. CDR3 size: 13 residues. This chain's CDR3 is CATQGGRDTEAFF. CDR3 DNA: TGTGCCACCCAGGGGGGCCGGGACACTGAAGCTTTCTTT.

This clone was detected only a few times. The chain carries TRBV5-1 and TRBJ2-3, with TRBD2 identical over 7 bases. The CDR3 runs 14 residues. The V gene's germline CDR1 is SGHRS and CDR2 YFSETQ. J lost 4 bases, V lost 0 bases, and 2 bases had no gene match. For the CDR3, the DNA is TGCGCCAGCAGCTTGGAGCGGGGTCCAGATACGCAGTATTTT. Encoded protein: CASSLERGPDTQYF.

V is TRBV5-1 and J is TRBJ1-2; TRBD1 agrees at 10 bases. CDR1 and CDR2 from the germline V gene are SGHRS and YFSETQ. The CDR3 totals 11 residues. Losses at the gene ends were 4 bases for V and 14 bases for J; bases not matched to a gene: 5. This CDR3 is CASSKGQGKTF. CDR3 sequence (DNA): TGCGCCAGCAGCAAGGGACAGGGGAAGACCTTC.

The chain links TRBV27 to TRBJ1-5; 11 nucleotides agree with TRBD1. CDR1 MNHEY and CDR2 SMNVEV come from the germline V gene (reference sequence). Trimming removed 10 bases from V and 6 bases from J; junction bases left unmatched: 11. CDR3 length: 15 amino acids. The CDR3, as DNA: TGTGCCACCTCACCGGGACAGGGGGTGAGTCAGCCCCAGCATTTT. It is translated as CATSPGQGVSQPQHF.